This record concerns one T cell receptor beta chain sequence. Its antigen is unidentified. This table comes from immunoSEQ multiplex PCR, and its TCRdb copy is limited to in-frame clones, with some not included. The table records 100,000 to 130,000 clones, about 90% of them present only once. The source of the sample is a study of T cell responses to AZD1222 COVID-19 vaccine. Study-level findings and limits: Baseline seropositives among AZD1222 recipients totaled only five or six. Following two doses of AZD1222, Spike-specific TCR breadth and depth rose. CD4 TCRs linked to vaccination spanned spike, dominating at 160-218 and 743-854.

CDR1 and CDR2 from the germline V gene are SNHLY and FYNNEI. With 10 bases removed from V and 7 bases from J, the gap between germline ends came to 11 bases. CDR3 length: 12 amino acids. V is TRBV2 and J is TRBJ1-6; D is possibly TRBD1 (6 bases). The TCR originated in an adult who received the AZD1222 COVID-19 vaccine. The material sequenced was peripheral blood, taken 28 days after the second AZD1222 dose. The CDR3, as DNA: TGTGCCAATGGGGGGCAGAATTCACCCCTCCACTTT. Its protein product is CANGGQNSPLHF.